This is a list of T cell receptor beta chains from one sample in a study of shared clonotypes between healthy human individuals. Here immunoSEQ multiplex PCR was the method, and the copy in TCRdb shows in-frame clones only, minus some. The sample yields around 530,000 clones, around 78% seen once. Sequencing was performed on PBMCs. The receptors were gathered from a middle-aged woman in good health. Some clones in this sample may be carry-over from other donors' samples. Both conserved end residues are part of each CDR3.

TRBV27,CASSFNRGTEAFF
TRBV6-4,CASSADSYNEQFF
TRBV4-3,CASSHGLNTEAFF
TRBV2,CASTGGSAKNIQYF
TRBV6-6,CASSYDPQGSSGYTF
TRBV28,CASSFIETRFSREGETQYF
TRBV5-6,CASSLLGASGSNEQFF
TRBV29-1,CSAAGTGLDEQYF
TRBV18,CASSSRDTDTQYF
TRBV7-3,CASSLPGGPVETQYF
TRBV4-3,CASSQEALAGAGEQYF
TRBV7-2,CASSSSGGGYNEQFF
TRBV25-1,CASSERTGGNDEQFF
TRBV7-9,CASSSGLNTEAFF
TRBV30,CAWSRGPYSNQPQHF
TRBV6-6,CASSYSNRQPSYEQYF
TRBV7-8,CASSLGAYEQYF
TRBV9,CASSAPGTDTQYF
TRBV7-2,CASSLFLGGQFF
TRBV6-5,CASTLEPLNTEAFF
TRBV11-2,CASSLGAVYGYTF
TRBV7-8,CASSLSGGLYEQYF
TRBV7-3,CASSKDRADGELFF
TRBV29-1,CSVADRGRTGELFF
TRBV10-1,CASSAVGTGGSGELFF
TRBV5-8,CASSLEYRGFLGNTEAFF
TRBV5-1,CASRITETQYF
TRBV27,CASSFREDTEAFF
TRBV30,CASALDQIAAYEQYF
TRBV2,CASSDPSGITEAFF
TRBV7-6,CASSLGSAFMDEQYF
TRBV4-3,CASSQLIGEQGEKLFF
TRBV30,CAWSEQGALAKNIQYF
TRBV28,CASSSGQSTEAFF
TRBV5-1,CASSRGQGNTGELFF
TRBV6-1,CASNMDWSSYEQYF
TRBV18,CASSPRQGGGPYQPQHF